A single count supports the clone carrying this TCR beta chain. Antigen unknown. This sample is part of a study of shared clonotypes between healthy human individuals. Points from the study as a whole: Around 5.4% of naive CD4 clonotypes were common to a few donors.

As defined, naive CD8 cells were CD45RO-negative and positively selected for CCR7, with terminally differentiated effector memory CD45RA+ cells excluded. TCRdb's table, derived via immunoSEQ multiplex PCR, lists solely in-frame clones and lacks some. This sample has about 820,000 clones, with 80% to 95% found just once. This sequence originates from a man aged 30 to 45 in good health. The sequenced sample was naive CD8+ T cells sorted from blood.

The CDR3 DNA follows: TGTGCCAGCAGCGCCCTCTTTTCCCGGGAGACGCCAATCTCTAGCACAGATACGCAGTATTTT. It is translated as CASSALFSRETPISSTDTQYF. The V gene is TRBV9, the J gene TRBJ2-3; tentative D call: TRBD2 (6 bases). This CDR3 is built from 21 residues. V shed 3 bases and J shed 0 bases, with 29 bases lying between them. Germline CDR1 is SGDLS and CDR2 is YYNGEE. Full variable domain (remainder filled in from reference TRBV9 and TRBJ2-3): DSGVTQTPKHLITATGQRVTLRCSPRSGDLSVYWYQQSLDQGLQFLIQYYNGEERAKGNILERFSAQQFPDLHSELNLSSLELGDSALYFCASSALFSRETPISSTDTQYFGPGTRLTVL.